Each of the 3 T cell receptor beta chains below was sequenced from the same sample in a study of blood T cells in healthy people across ages. A J-beta primer mix and a sample-barcoded 5' primer were used in a second PCR of roughly 6 to 11 cycles. TCRdb re-derived calls from the 5' RACE reads in MiXCR, one entry per CDR3 protein. The table has about 1.8 million distinct CDR3 sequences, roughly 50% seen once. Sequenced: blood. The receptors originated from a woman between 35 and 50 years old in good health.

Only one count was recorded for this clonotype. J is TRBJ2-1 and V is TRBV5-1; 8 nucleotides line up with TRBD1. Near its end, the DNA agrees better with TRBJ2-7, so the J call may be wrong. This CDR3 contains 15 residues. The germline gives CDR1 SGHRS, CDR2 YFSETQ. As DNA, the CDR3 is TGCGCCAGCAGCACGACAGGGGTTGGACTCTACGAGCAGTACTTC. It translates to CASSTTGVGLYEQYF.

The CDR3 DNA sequence: TGCGCCAGCAGCCAAGATCTGGGATTCTATGGCTACACCTTC. Protein sequence: CASSQDLGFYGYTF. This sequence joins TRBV4-3 and TRBJ1-2; D remains ambiguous. Looked up from germline, CDR1 is LGHNA and CDR2 is YSLEER. The CDR3 is 14 amino acids. Trimming removed 0 bases from V and 4 bases from J, with 9 bases in between.

The V and J genes are TRBV5-4 and TRBJ2-7; TRBD2 agrees at 9 bases. Germline loops: CDR1 SGHNT, CDR2 YYREEE (reference sequence). This CDR3 contains 17 residues. V was clipped by 0 bases and J by 2 bases; unmatched bases: 9. The CDR3 nucleotides are TGTGCCAGCAGCTTGGGTCCCCTAGCGGGGATAACCTACGAGCAGTACTTC. It encodes CASSLGPLAGITYEQYF. The full variable domain, its missing parts supplied by reference TRBV5-4 and TRBJ2-7, is ETGVTQSPTHLIKTRGQQVTLRCSSQSGHNTVSWYQQALGQGPQFIFQYYREEENGRGNFPPRFSGLQFPNYSSELNVNALELDDSALYLCASSLGPLAGITYEQYFGPGTRLTVT.